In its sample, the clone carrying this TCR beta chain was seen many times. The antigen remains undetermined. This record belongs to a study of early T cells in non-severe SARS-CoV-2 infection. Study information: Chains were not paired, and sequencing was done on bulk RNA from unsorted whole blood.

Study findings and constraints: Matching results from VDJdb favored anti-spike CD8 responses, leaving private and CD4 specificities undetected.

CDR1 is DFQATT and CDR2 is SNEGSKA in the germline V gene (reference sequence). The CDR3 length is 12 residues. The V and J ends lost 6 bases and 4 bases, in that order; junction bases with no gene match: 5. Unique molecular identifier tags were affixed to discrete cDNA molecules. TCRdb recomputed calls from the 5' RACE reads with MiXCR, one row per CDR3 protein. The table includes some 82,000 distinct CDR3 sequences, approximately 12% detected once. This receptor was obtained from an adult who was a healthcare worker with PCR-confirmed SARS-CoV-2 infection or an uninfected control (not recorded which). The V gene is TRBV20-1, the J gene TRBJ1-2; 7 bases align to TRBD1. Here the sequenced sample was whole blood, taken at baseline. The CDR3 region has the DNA TGCAGTGCACGTAGGGACAGCTATGGCTACACCTTC. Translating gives CSARRDSYGYTF.